Sequencing of this T cell receptor beta chain was carried out in a study of vaccination effects on CD4 cells after COVID-19 (dated by TCRdb to the early 2020s). For context, the study as a whole: Post-vaccine samples across the study were collected a median of 72 days after the second dose, with a range of 14 to 241. A total of nine to ten COVID-19 convalescent patients and several SARS-CoV-2-naive healthy vaccine recipients were included in the full study. In both COVID-19 convalescent patients and infection-naive vaccine recipients, the study compared SARS-CoV-2 spike-specific CD4+ TCR repertoires from before mRNA vaccination with those from after it. Cultures from other donors in the study were sequenced with the Oncomine TCR Beta short-read assay on an Illumina iSeq 100.

What the research found in general, with its limitations: At late post-vaccination timepoints, both infection-induced and vaccine-induced clones showed marked clonal contraction, consistent with waning T cell responses. Limitations of the study were the small number of convalescent patients and the absence of early post-infection timepoints. In healthy vaccine recipients, vaccine-induced clones were almost all SARS-CoV-2 mono-reactive, with only 1 of 255 being cross-reactive with common cold coronaviruses.

Library preparation used the immunoSEQ multiplex PCR assay. DNA from the CD4+ T cells that had been cultured and isolated underwent TCR beta CDR3 sequencing. From the authors' description of their analysis: The analysis removed non-productive TCR sequences, trimmed reads to the CDR3 region, and retained only CDR3s that were 7 or more amino acids long. The MANAFEST web app was used to identify antigen-specific clonotypes by comparing expansion in peptide wells with expansion in reference cultures. To be called positive, a clone needed expansion at FDR<0.05 compared with the reference and with all other wells, an odds ratio greater than 5, and a frequency greater than 0.1% in two replicate wells. A clonotype was defined as cross-reactive if the clonotype was significantly expanded both in SARS-CoV-2 spike wells and in at least one common cold coronavirus spike condition. CDR3 similarity was assessed by Levenshtein distance with the stringdist R package, and unrooted trees were built with ape in R 3.6.1. The clones in this table, taken by TCRdb from immuneACCESS, are in-frame only. Not every clone is retained; where verified, under half of the shortfall comes from an unresolved V gene, and the cause of the rest is unknown. From that table come the V and J calls and clone size; the DNA was used to work out D and trimming. The sample table contains 22,000 or so clones; only one count was recorded for roughly three quarters of them. The top ten constitute around 10% of the sample.

To identify antigen-specific CD4+ T cell clonotypes by their expansion, the ViraFEST assay first stimulated PBMC with viral peptide pools and then applied TCR sequencing. After roughly 11 days of culture, CD4+ T cells were isolated with the EasySep CD4+ T cell isolation kit. Two doses of either the BNT162b2 or the mRNA-1273 mRNA SARS-CoV-2 vaccine were administered to participants. None of the healthy vaccine recipients had a prior SARS-CoV-2 infection, which was confirmed by nucleocapsid antibody tests that came back negative both before and after vaccination. Two million PBMC per well were cultured in IMDM with around 5% human AB serum, roughly 11 IU/ml IL-2 and gentamicin, plus 10 ug/ml peptides. On days 3 and 7, half of the culture medium was replaced with fresh IL-2-containing medium. Unless noted otherwise, every peptide stimulation condition was cultured in triplicate wells. Using Ficoll-Paque Plus gradient centrifugation, PBMC were separated from whole blood and then either used fresh or cryopreserved at -140C. The spike proteins of SARS-CoV-2 and of the common cold coronaviruses HCoV-NL63, HCoV-OC43 and HCoV-229E were spanned by overlapping peptide pools. Genomic DNA was extracted from cultured CD4+ T cells with the QIAamp micro DNA kit.

The CDR3 contains 13 residues, cysteine and phenylalanine counted. The retained sequence is limited to the CDR3, 39 bases, with the frame set at the first base. V loses 10 bases at its end and J loses 7 bases; junction bases beyond the gene matches: 5. From a lookup of the germline V gene, CDR1 and CDR2 are MNHEY and SVGAGI. In the case of this clone: The antigen it binds to is not known. No much larger clone is present one base from it, and per-base qualities are unavailable.

Sequenced here: CD4+ T cells from PBMCs cultured with HCoV-229E spike peptides, sampled after COVID-19 vaccination. Read against the paper, the sample's cell subset or site label means: HCoV-229E spike overlapping peptide pool stimulation. The TCR was taken from a human donor who received a COVID-19 vaccine. The chain links TRBV6-5 with TRBJ1-6; 9 of the junction bases match TRBD1. The DNA sequence reads TGTGCCACGTTGGACAGGGGAAATTCACCCCTCCACTTT. Its amino acids are CATLDRGNSPLHF.